The rows below give T cell receptor beta chains drawn from one sample of a study of shared clonotypes between healthy human individuals. Repertoires were generated with immunoSEQ multiplex PCR, while TCRdb's copy carries only in-frame clones and drops some. The sample holds roughly 1,500,000 clones, approximately 98.5% seen once. Material for sequencing was naive CD4+ T cells sorted from blood. All receptors come from a man under 40 in good health. Both conserved end residues are part of each CDR3. A D gene is named only where the DNA matches it firmly. Size is omitted from some rows. Given values are once, few, many or a class for expanded clones.

V gene: TRBV11-2
J gene: TRBJ1-3
D gene: -
clone size: -
CDR3 protein: CASSGRGDVYSGNTIYF
CDR3 DNA: TGTGCCAGCAGTGGACGGGGGGACGTTTACTCTGGAAACACCATATATTTT

V gene: TRBV5-4
J gene: TRBJ2-1
D gene: -
clone size: once
CDR3 protein: CASSLGEGVFNEQFF
CDR3 DNA: TGTGCCAGCAGTCTTGGAGAGGGGGTTTTCAATGAGCAGTTCTTC

V gene: TRBV11-2
J gene: TRBJ2-7
D gene: -
clone size: -
CDR3 protein: CASSSSYEQYF
CDR3 DNA: TGTGCCAGCAGCTCGTCTTACGAGCAGTACTTC

V gene: TRBV5-1
J gene: TRBJ2-3
D gene: TRBD2
clone size: once
CDR3 protein: CASSLVAGFTDTQYF
CDR3 DNA: TGCGCCAGCAGCTTGGTAGCGGGCTTCACAGATACGCAGTATTTT

V gene: TRBV11-2
J gene: TRBJ1-2
D gene: -
clone size: -
CDR3 protein: CASSLPPNYGYTF
CDR3 DNA: TGTGCCAGCAGCTTACCCCCCAACTATGGCTACACCTTC

V gene: TRBV5-6
J gene: TRBJ2-7
D gene: TRBD1
clone size: -
CDR3 protein: CASSLGQGEQYF
CDR3 DNA: TGTGCCAGCAGCTTGGGACAGGGCGAGCAGTACTTC

V gene: TRBV9
J gene: TRBJ2-2
D gene: -
clone size: -
CDR3 protein: CASSSPAPTGELFF
CDR3 DNA: TGTGCCAGCAGCTCCCCAGCCCCCACCGGGGAGCTGTTTTTT

V gene: TRBV28
J gene: TRBJ2-7
D gene: -
clone size: -
CDR3 protein: CASIRSGDSYEQYF
CDR3 DNA: TGTGCCAGCATCAGAAGCGGAGACTCCTACGAGCAGTACTTC

V gene: TRBV1
J gene: TRBJ2-1
D gene: -
clone size: once
CDR3 protein: CTSSQTRAAEQFF
CDR3 DNA: TGCACCAGCAGCCAAACTAGGGCGGCTGAGCAGTTCTTC

V gene: TRBV4-3
J gene: TRBJ2-2
D gene: -
clone size: -
CDR3 protein: CASSQSLRGNTGELFF
CDR3 DNA: TGCGCCAGCAGCCAATCCCTTAGAGGGAACACCGGGGAGCTGTTTTTT

V gene: TRBV5-4
J gene: TRBJ2-2
D gene: -
clone size: -
CDR3 protein: CASSLLVPGELFF
CDR3 DNA: TGTGCCAGCAGCTTGCTTGTCCCCGGGGAGCTGTTTTTT

V gene: TRBV28
J gene: TRBJ2-5
D gene: -
clone size: -
CDR3 protein: CARWGREETQYF
CDR3 DNA: TGTGCTCGTTGGGGCAGGGAAGAGACCCAGTACTTC

V gene: TRBV27
J gene: TRBJ2-7
D gene: -
clone size: -
CDR3 protein: CASSFRAQVGQLTLEQYF
CDR3 DNA: TGTGCCAGCAGTTTCCGGGCACAAGTCGGACAGCTTACGTTGGAGCAGTACTTC

V gene: TRBV13
J gene: TRBJ1-3
D gene: TRBD1
clone size: -
CDR3 protein: CASSSQTRQGRTSGNTIYF
CDR3 DNA: TGTGCCAGCAGCTCCCAGACCCGACAGGGACGAACCTCTGGAAACACCATATATTTT

V gene: TRBV27
J gene: TRBJ2-7
D gene: TRBD2
clone size: -
CDR3 protein: CASSSQFSGRVYEQYF
CDR3 DNA: TGTGCCAGCAGTTCCCAGTTTAGCGGGAGAGTCTACGAGCAGTACTTC

V gene: TRBV10-3
J gene: TRBJ2-7
D gene: -
clone size: -
CDR3 protein: CAISESWNEQYF
CDR3 DNA: TGTGCCATCAGTGAGTCTTGGAACGAGCAGTACTTC

V gene: TRBV9
J gene: TRBJ2-1
D gene: TRBD2
clone size: -
CDR3 protein: CASSVGPGGSIYNEQFF
CDR3 DNA: TGTGCCAGCAGCGTAGGACCGGGCGGGAGTATATACAATGAGCAGTTCTTC

V gene: TRBV6-5
J gene: TRBJ1-2
D gene: -
clone size: -
CDR3 protein: CASSSMLSNYGYTF
CDR3 DNA: TGTGCCAGCAGTTCTATGCTGTCGAACTATGGCTACACCTTC

V gene: TRBV19
J gene: TRBJ2-4
D gene: -
clone size: once
CDR3 protein: CASRGRPGNIQYF
CDR3 DNA: TGTGCCAGTAGGGGACGCCCTGGGAACATTCAGTACTTC

V gene: TRBV5-8
J gene: TRBJ2-7
D gene: TRBD1
clone size: -
CDR3 protein: CASSLVTGGEQYF
CDR3 DNA: TGTGCCAGCAGCTTGGTGACAGGGGGCGAGCAGTACTTC

V gene: TRBV28
J gene: TRBJ1-1
D gene: -
clone size: -
CDR3 protein: CASSLARTEAFF
CDR3 DNA: TGTGCCAGCAGTTTAGCTCGTACCGAAGCTTTCTTT

V gene: TRBV10-3
J gene: TRBJ1-5
D gene: -
clone size: -
CDR3 protein: CAISEVGGGYQPQHF
CDR3 DNA: TGTGCCATCAGTGAGGTCGGGGGGGGTTATCAGCCCCAGCATTTT

V gene: TRBV5-1
J gene: TRBJ2-1
D gene: TRBD1
clone size: -
CDR3 protein: CASSVTGDSSYNEQFF
CDR3 DNA: TGCGCCAGCAGCGTGACAGGGGATAGCTCCTACAATGAGCAGTTCTTC

V gene: TRBV28
J gene: TRBJ1-1
D gene: TRBD1
clone size: -
CDR3 protein: CASYRGITEAFF
CDR3 DNA: TGTGCCTCCTACAGGGGGATCACTGAAGCTTTCTTT

V gene: TRBV5-1
J gene: TRBJ1-1
D gene: -
clone size: -
CDR3 protein: CASSQGNTEAFF
CDR3 DNA: TGCGCCAGCAGCCAAGGGAACACTGAAGCTTTCTTT

V gene: TRBV19
J gene: TRBJ2-4
D gene: -
clone size: -
CDR3 protein: CASSIDGGWGNIQYF
CDR3 DNA: TGTGCCAGTAGTATTGACGGCGGATGGGGAAACATTCAGTACTTC

V gene: TRBV11-2
J gene: TRBJ2-3
D gene: -
clone size: -
CDR3 protein: CASSLVLTSTDTQYF
CDR3 DNA: TGTGCCAGCAGCTTAGTCCTGACTAGCACAGATACGCAGTATTTT

V gene: TRBV27
J gene: TRBJ2-7
D gene: -
clone size: -
CDR3 protein: CASSPSSEAHMEQYF
CDR3 DNA: TGTGCCAGCAGTCCTAGTTCGGAGGCCCACATGGAGCAGTACTTC

V gene: TRBV11-2
J gene: TRBJ2-6
D gene: TRBD1
clone size: -
CDR3 protein: CASSLVLGQGAPGANVLTF
CDR3 DNA: TGTGCCAGCAGCTTAGTACTGGGACAGGGGGCGCCTGGGGCCAACGTCCTGACTTTC

V gene: TRBV15
J gene: TRBJ2-2
D gene: TRBD2
clone size: many
CDR3 protein: CATSRGLAGNYAGELFF
CDR3 DNA: TGTGCCACCAGCAGAGGCCTAGCGGGAAATTATGCCGGGGAGCTGTTTTTT

V gene: TRBV7-7
J gene: TRBJ2-1
D gene: -
clone size: -
CDR3 protein: CASSLGEVYNEQFF
CDR3 DNA: TGTGCCAGCAGCTTGGGGGAGGTCTACAATGAGCAGTTCTTC

V gene: TRBV5-1
J gene: TRBJ2-5
D gene: -
clone size: -
CDR3 protein: CASSWEYQETQYF
CDR3 DNA: TGCGCCAGCAGCTGGGAGTACCAAGAGACCCAGTACTTC

V gene: TRBV5-1
J gene: TRBJ2-5
D gene: TRBD2
clone size: -
CDR3 protein: CASSSGTSGETQYF
CDR3 DNA: TGCGCCAGCAGCTCAGGGACTAGCGGAGAGACCCAGTACTTC

V gene: TRBV28
J gene: TRBJ1-2
D gene: -
clone size: -
CDR3 protein: CASTMTGLGQGYTF
CDR3 DNA: TGTGCCAGCACCATGACTGGACTGGGCCAGGGCTACACCTTC

V gene: TRBV29-1
J gene: TRBJ1-1
D gene: -
clone size: -
CDR3 protein: CSALSQAGTEAFF
CDR3 DNA: TGCAGCGCTCTGTCCCAGGCAGGGACTGAAGCTTTCTTT

V gene: TRBV29-1
J gene: TRBJ2-3
D gene: TRBD2
clone size: -
CDR3 protein: CSVELAGTSTDTQYF
CDR3 DNA: TGCAGCGTTGAACTAGCGGGAACAAGCACAGATACGCAGTATTTT

V gene: TRBV5-4
J gene: TRBJ2-1
D gene: TRBD2
clone size: -
CDR3 protein: CASSLVTSGSPGNEQFF
CDR3 DNA: TGTGCCAGCAGCTTAGTGACTAGCGGGAGTCCGGGCAATGAGCAGTTCTTC

V gene: TRBV30
J gene: TRBJ1-5
D gene: -
clone size: -
CDR3 protein: CAWSAGTNQPQHF
CDR3 DNA: TGTGCCTGGAGCGCAGGTACCAATCAGCCCCAGCATTTT

V gene: TRBV1
J gene: TRBJ2-3
D gene: -
clone size: -
CDR3 protein: CTSSPGGRTDTQYF
CDR3 DNA: TGCACCAGCAGCCCAGGCGGACGCACAGATACGCAGTATTTT

V gene: TRBV11-2
J gene: TRBJ2-7
D gene: -
clone size: once
CDR3 protein: CASSLHGGYEQYF
CDR3 DNA: TGTGCCAGCAGCTTACATGGGGGCTACGAGCAGTACTTC

V gene: TRBV10-3
J gene: TRBJ2-7
D gene: TRBD1
clone size: -
CDR3 protein: CAISDPQDRGVYEQYF
CDR3 DNA: TGTGCCATCAGTGACCCCCAGGACAGGGGCGTTTACGAGCAGTACTTC

V gene: TRBV11-2
J gene: TRBJ2-7
D gene: -
clone size: -
CDR3 protein: CASSSFEGLREQYF
CDR3 DNA: TGTGCCAGCAGCTCGTTCGAGGGCCTTCGGGAGCAGTACTTC

V gene: TRBV2
J gene: TRBJ2-4
D gene: TRBD1
clone size: -
CDR3 protein: CASWRRTGTEKNIQYF
CDR3 DNA: TGTGCCAGCTGGAGGCGGACCGGGACAGAAAAAAACATTCAGTACTTC

V gene: TRBV28
J gene: TRBJ1-1
D gene: -
clone size: -
CDR3 protein: CASSPPARVSTEAFF
CDR3 DNA: TGTGCCAGCAGTCCGCCCGCCAGGGTGAGCACTGAAGCTTTCTTT

V gene: TRBV15
J gene: TRBJ1-5
D gene: -
clone size: -
CDR3 protein: CATSREQGSNQPQHF
CDR3 DNA: TGTGCCACCAGCAGAGAGCAGGGAAGCAATCAGCCCCAGCATTTT

V gene: TRBV5-1
J gene: TRBJ2-5
D gene: -
clone size: -
CDR3 protein: CASSFGRVIGETQYF
CDR3 DNA: TGCGCCAGCAGCTTCGGCAGGGTAATAGGAGAGACCCAGTACTTC

V gene: TRBV27
J gene: TRBJ1-2
D gene: -
clone size: -
CDR3 protein: CASRESGGAPGYTF
CDR3 DNA: TGTGCCAGCAGAGAATCGGGGGGGGCGCCTGGCTACACCTTC

V gene: TRBV7-6
J gene: TRBJ2-1
D gene: -
clone size: -
CDR3 protein: CASSLNSPSSNEQFF
CDR3 DNA: TGTGCCAGCAGCTTAAACTCCCCTAGCTCAAATGAGCAGTTCTTC

V gene: TRBV7-9
J gene: TRBJ2-5
D gene: TRBD2
clone size: -
CDR3 protein: CASSLFAGVIQETQYF
CDR3 DNA: TGTGCCAGCAGCTTATTTGCGGGAGTAATCCAAGAGACCCAGTACTTC

V gene: TRBV7-2
J gene: TRBJ2-5
D gene: TRBD2
clone size: -
CDR3 protein: CASSGPGLGVGTQYF
CDR3 DNA: TGTGCCAGCAGCGGACCGGGACTAGGGGTGGGGACCCAGTACTTC

V gene: TRBV5-6
J gene: TRBJ2-3
D gene: -
clone size: -
CDR3 protein: CASSRLAAFTDTQYF
CDR3 DNA: TGTGCCAGCAGCCGACTGGCGGCCTTCACAGATACGCAGTATTTT

V gene: TRBV19
J gene: TRBJ1-4
D gene: TRBD1
clone size: -
CDR3 protein: CASQRDRGADEKLFF
CDR3 DNA: TGTGCCAGCCAGCGGGACAGGGGCGCGGATGAAAAACTGTTTTTT

V gene: TRBV28
J gene: TRBJ2-2
D gene: TRBD1
clone size: -
CDR3 protein: CASTRGNGELFF
CDR3 DNA: TGTGCCAGTACCAGGGGGAATGGGGAGCTGTTTTTT

V gene: TRBV6-5
J gene: TRBJ2-3
D gene: -
clone size: -
CDR3 protein: CASSYLPRTDTQYF
CDR3 DNA: TGTGCCAGCAGTTACTTGCCTCGCACAGATACGCAGTATTTT

V gene: TRBV5-1
J gene: TRBJ2-1
D gene: TRBD2
clone size: -
CDR3 protein: CASSLAGGPYEQFF
CDR3 DNA: TGCGCCAGCAGCTTAGCGGGAGGGCCATATGAGCAGTTCTTC